The 25 T cell receptor beta chains below all came from one sample that was sequenced in a study of radiotherapy plus CTLA-4 blockade in lung cancer. Clones were read by immunoSEQ multiplex PCR, and TCRdb kept only the in-frame ones, dropping some. This table has about 73,000 clones, around 90% appearing once. The sample here was peripheral blood, taken from a patient treated with radiotherapy plus ipilimumab. The source of these receptors is a human donor with non-small cell lung cancer that progressed on radiotherapy plus ipilimumab.

This clone was detected a few times. This chain uses TRBV10-3 with TRBJ2-7; no definite D call. V lost 0 bases, J lost 5 bases, and 2 bases lay in between. Per germline, CDR1 ENHRY and CDR2 SYGVKD. The CDR3 sequence is 11 residues long. The CDR3 sequence is CAISESNEQYV. DNA of the CDR3: TGTGCCATCAGTGAGTCGAACGAGCAGTACGTC.

The chain employs TRBV6-6 and TRBJ2-7; TRBD1 matches 7 bases. CDR3 length: 14 residues. V lost 5 bases and J lost 3; bases outside the gene matches: 7. Germline V gives CDR1 MNHNY, CDR2 SVGAGI (reference sequence). CDR3 loop: CASSPDRVNYEQYF. The CDR3 DNA follows: TGTGCCAGCAGTCCAGACAGGGTTAACTACGAGCAGTACTTC.

This clone has just a few counts. The chain links TRBV6-5 to TRBJ2-1; perhaps TRBD2 as D (5 bases). The CDR3 length is 12 residues. The germline V gene has CDR1 MNHEY and CDR2 SVGAGI. V lost 7 bases and J 9 bases, leaving 13 bases between the germline ends. CDR3 amino acids: CASTNLGSEQFF. CDR3 nucleotides: TGTGCCAGCACCAACTTGGGGAGTGAGCAGTTCTTC.

The chain has TRBV2 and TRBJ1-2, with 9 bases fitting TRBD1. CDR1 and CDR2 from the germline V gene are SNHLY and FYNNEI. The J segment lost 7 bases and the V segment lost 5 bases, leaving 11 bases of the junction unmatched. The CDR3 is 15 amino acids. The CDR3 protein is CASSSGTGLVGGYTF. CDR3 nucleotides: TGTGCCAGCAGTTCCGGGACAGGGCTGGTAGGTGGCTACACCTTC.

The gene calls are TRBV5-1 and TRBJ2-7, with 9 bases identical to TRBD2. The CDR3 covers 16 residues. Germline V gene lookup returns CDR1 SGHRS and CDR2 YFSETQ. The V gene end was trimmed by 0 bases and the J gene end by 2 bases; junction bases not matched to a gene: 6. Here the CDR3 reads CASSLASSGTPYEQYF. In DNA, the CDR3 is TGCGCCAGCAGCTTGGCCTCTAGCGGGACTCCCTACGAGCAGTACTTC.

The CDR3 nucleotides read TGTGCCAGCAGCTTACTGGGACTAGCGGGAGAGCAGTACTTC. Translating it yields CASSLLGLAGEQYF. This sequence joins TRBV7-3 and TRBJ2-7; 13 bases match TRBD2. The length of the CDR3 is 14 residues. Germline CDR1 reads SGHTA; CDR2 reads FQGTGA. V lost 2 bases, J lost 7 bases, and 2 bases stayed unmatched.

This clone was observed once. This sequence joins TRBV6-5 and TRBJ2-7, with TRBD2 matching over 12 bases. V trimming: 6 bases; J trimming: 5 bases; junction bases outside the gene matches: 5. Germline CDR1 is MNHEY and CDR2 is SVGAGI. The CDR3 is 14 amino acids. This chain's CDR3 is CASRKLAGGNEQYF. The CDR3 bases are TGTGCCAGCAGGAAACTAGCGGGAGGAAACGAGCAGTACTTC.

The chain has TRBV5-4 and TRBJ1-1; TRBD1 matches 9 bases. This CDR3 region has 13 residues. The V gene's germline CDR1 is SGHNT and CDR2 YYREEE (reference sequence). The trim removed 0 bases at V and 6 bases at J, leaving 0 bases unmatched. The CDR3 loop reads CASSLGQGAEAFF. DNA for the CDR3: TGTGCCAGCAGCTTGGGACAGGGGGCTGAAGCTTTCTTT.

The chain has TRBV29-1 and TRBJ2-7, with 7 bases that match TRBD2. Germline trimming cut 2 bases from V and 6 bases from J; bases unmatched to any gene: 7. This CDR3 contains 13 residues. CDR1 and CDR2 (germline): SQVTM, ANQGSEA. The CDR3 bases are TGCAGCGTTGAATCGGCTAGCGGTCTCGAGCAGTACTTC. Translating it yields CSVESASGLEQYF.

This rearrangement joins TRBV6-4 to TRBJ2-3, with unresolved D. The germline V gene encodes CDR1 MRHNA and CDR2 SNTAGT. This CDR3 region has 15 residues. Trimming cost V 2 bases and J 0 bases, with 9 bases left between them. CDR3 DNA: TGTGCCAGCAGTGACGGGCCCGAAAGCACAGATACGCAGTATTTT. Its protein product is CASSDGPESTDTQYF.

The rearrangement links TRBV29-1 to TRBJ2-7, with 7 bases lining up with TRBD1. Germline V CDR1 and CDR2: SQVTM, ANQGSEA. Germline trimming cut 4 bases from V and 5 bases from J; bases unmatched to any gene: 11. The CDR3 is 14 amino acids. Here the CDR3 DNA reads TGCAGCGTTGCGGGTGACAGGGTCTTTGACGAGCAGTACTTC. It yields the protein CSVAGDRVFDEQYF.

This chain connects TRBV7-6 to TRBJ1-1; D might be TRBD1 (6 bases). Germline V gene data show CDR1 as SGHVS and CDR2 as FNYEAQ. There are 16 residues in the CDR3. The ends were cut back, 1 base at V and 0 bases at J, with 12 bases in the middle. The CDR3 region has the DNA TGTGCCAGCAGCTTAGGAGGGGGTATCGTGAACACTGAAGCTTTCTTT. Residues: CASSLGGGIVNTEAFF.

This clone appeared once. V usage is TRBV27 and J usage is TRBJ2-2, with D hard to call. Germline CDR1 and CDR2: MNHEY and SMNVEV (reference sequence). Trimming removed 5 bases from V and 4 bases from J, with 17 bases in between. CDR3 size: 16 residues. The CDR3 DNA sequence: TGTGCCAGCAGTCTCCAGCGCGGAGTGGGCACCGGGGAGCTGTTTTTT. This translates into CASSLQRGVGTGELFF.

The CDR3, as DNA: TGTGCCAGCAGCCAAGGCAGGGAAGAGACCCAGTACTTC. Its translation is CASSQGREETQYF. The rearrangement joins TRBV4-2 to TRBJ2-5; tentatively, D is TRBD1 (5 bases). V lost 1 base and J 3 bases, leaving 6 bases between the germline ends. This CDR3 has 13 amino acids. CDR1 and CDR2 from the germline V gene are LGHNA and YNFKEQ.

V and J are TRBV29-1 and TRBJ1-5; maybe TRBD1 (6 bases). Trimming shortened V by 7 bases and J by 6 bases, and 19 bases separated the two germline ends. This CDR3 is built from 14 residues. CDR1 and CDR2 (germline): SQVTM, ANQGSEA. In DNA form, the CDR3 reads TGCAGCGGCCTACCGGGACACCAACTTCAGCCCCAGCATTTT. The encoded protein is CSGLPGHQLQPQHF.

The CDR3 is CASSSRRLALVDEQYF. The CDR3 DNA sequence: TGTGCCAGCAGCTCCCGACGCTTGGCACTAGTGGACGAGCAGTACTTC. V is TRBV5-6 and J is TRBJ2-5, with a tentative D call TRBD2 (5 bases). The closer fit of TRBJ2-7 to the DNA end suggests the J call may be wrong. The CDR3 has 16 residues. The germline V gene encodes CDR1 SGHDT and CDR2 YYEEEE.

The rearrangement joins TRBV28 to TRBJ1-5; tentatively, D is TRBD1 (5 bases). The CDR3 length is 17 residues. Between the trimmed V and J ends, which lost 3 bases and 4 bases, there was a span of 19 bases. Per germline, CDR1 MDHEN and CDR2 SYDVKM. The CDR3 DNA sequence: TGTGCCAGCAGTTTCCAATTGGGGACGGCCATAAATCAGCCCCAGCATTTT. Translation: CASSFQLGTAINQPQHF.

The chain recombines TRBV18 with TRBJ2-2; D perhaps matches TRBD1 (6 bases). V lost 2 bases to trimming and J lost 1 base, with 11 bases between them. Germline loops: CDR1 KGHSH, CDR2 LQKENI. There are 16 residues in the CDR3. The CDR3 DNA follows: TGTGCCAGCTCACCAACCGGGACACAGAACACCGGGGAGCTGTTTTTT. Amino acids: CASSPTGTQNTGELFF.

J is TRBJ1-1 and V is TRBV6-1, with D tentatively TRBD1 (6 bases). The ends were cut back, 11 bases at V and 0 bases at J, with 13 bases in the middle. Germline V gene data show CDR1 as MNHNS and CDR2 as SASEGT. The CDR3 has 13 amino acids. CDR3: CAQGGALNTEAFF. CDR3 DNA sequence: TGTGCCCAAGGGGGGGCTTTGAACACTGAAGCTTTCTTT.

This clone has a handful of counts. The V gene is TRBV6-5, the J gene TRBJ1-2; 7 bases line up with TRBD1. Germline trimming cut 5 bases from V and 4 bases from J; bases unmatched to any gene: 10. The CDR3 has 15 amino acids. The germline V gene has CDR1 MNHEY and CDR2 SVGAGI. The CDR3 DNA reads TGTGCCAGCAGTAACCCGGGACAGACTTTCTATGGCTACACCTTC. Encoded protein: CASSNPGQTFYGYTF.

This sequence joins TRBV27 and TRBJ2-7; 8 positions agree with TRBD2. The CDR3 loop spans 15 amino acids. The V and J ends lost 0 bases and 2 bases, in that order; junction bases with no gene match: 3. The germline gives CDR1 MNHEY, CDR2 SMNVEV (reference sequence). The CDR3 loop is CASSLSSGSPYEQYF. The CDR3 region has the DNA TGTGCCAGCAGTTTATCCAGCGGGAGTCCCTACGAGCAGTACTTC.

This clone has a handful of counts. The CDR3, as DNA: TGCGCCAGCAGCCAAGGGGGCGCGGCTGGAAACACCATATATTTT. Amino acid sequence: CASSQGGAAGNTIYF. The rearrangement links TRBV4-1 to TRBJ1-3, with D tentatively TRBD1 (5 bases). Germline lookup yields CDR1 MGHRA and CDR2 YSYEKL. CDR3 length equals 15 residues. The germline V and J ends were trimmed by 1 base and 2 bases, with 9 bases remaining between them.

This CDR3 reads CASGLGGTDTQYF. DNA for the CDR3: TGTGCCAGCGGGCTAGGGGGCACAGATACGCAGTATTTT. The chain links TRBV7-9 to TRBJ2-3; D possibly corresponds to TRBD1 (5 bases). The length of the CDR3 is 13 residues. Germline assignment: CDR1 SEHNR and CDR2 FQNEAQ (reference sequence). V was trimmed by 8 bases and J by 1 base, leaving 10 bases between them.

V gene TRBV9 combines with J gene TRBJ2-3, with TRBD2 identical over 15 bases. CDR1 and CDR2 from the germline V gene are SGDLS and YYNGEE. The CDR3 loop spans 16 amino acids. Losses at the gene ends were 3 bases for V and 4 bases for J; bases not matched to a gene: 3. The CDR3: CASSAGLAGGPDTQYF. The CDR3 bases are TGTGCCAGCAGCGCGGGACTAGCGGGAGGTCCAGATACGCAGTATTTT.

The chain combines TRBV19 with TRBJ1-1; D is unclear. V shed 5 bases and J shed 0 bases, with 7 bases lying between them. Germline CDR1 LNHDA, CDR2 SQIVND (reference sequence). The CDR3 spans 13 residues. Here the CDR3 reads CASSEGLNTEAFF. The CDR3 DNA is TGTGCCAGTAGTGAAGGGTTGAACACTGAAGCTTTCTTT.